The clone carrying this T cell receptor (beta chain) was found a few times. Its antigen is unidentified. This record comes from a study of T cells in Graves' hyperthyroidism and ophthalmopathy. Study findings and constraints: Clonotypes that were expanded in thyroid above 0.001 mostly appeared in blood too. Patients with ophthalmopathy were separated from those with stable hyperthyroidism by a 13 V-J model. The model foresaw ophthalmopathy a median roughly 6 months prior to onset.

Patients with ophthalmopathy all had a Clinical Activity Score of at least 3, a NOSPECS grade of at least 4 and duration under 3 months. TCR beta CDR3 sequences were amplified from RNA transcripts. TCR CDR3 regions were first amplified by RT-PCR with HTBI primers. From the multiplex PCR reads, TCRdb called clonotypes with MiXCR, one entry per CDR3 protein. The repertoire consists of 450,000 to 600,000 distinct CDR3 sequences, with 20% occurring once and the leading ten covering 45% to 50%. The V gene end was trimmed by 5 bases and the J gene end by 1 base; junction bases not matched to a gene: 7. The CDR3 runs to 16 residues. Per germline, CDR1 SGHTA and CDR2 FQGTGA.

The sequenced sample was blood. The chain is built from TRBV7-3 and TRBJ2-2; 7 nucleotides agree with TRBD2. The clonotype was recovered from a man in his forties or fifties with Graves' ophthalmopathy. The CDR3 protein is CASSVMGLLNTGELFF. In DNA form, the CDR3 reads TGTGCCAGCAGCGTCATGGGACTATTGAACACCGGGGAGCTGTTTTTT.